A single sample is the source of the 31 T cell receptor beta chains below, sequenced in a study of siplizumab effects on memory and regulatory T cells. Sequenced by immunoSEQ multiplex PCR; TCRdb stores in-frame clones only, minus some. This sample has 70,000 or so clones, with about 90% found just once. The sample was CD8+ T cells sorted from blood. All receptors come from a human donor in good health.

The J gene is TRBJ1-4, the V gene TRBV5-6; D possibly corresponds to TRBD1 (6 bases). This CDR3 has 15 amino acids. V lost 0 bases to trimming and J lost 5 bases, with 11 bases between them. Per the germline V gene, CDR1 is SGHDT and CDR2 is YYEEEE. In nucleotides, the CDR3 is TGTGCCAGCAGCTTGGAGAACAGGGACAATGAAAAACTGTTTTTT. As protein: CASSLENRDNEKLFF.

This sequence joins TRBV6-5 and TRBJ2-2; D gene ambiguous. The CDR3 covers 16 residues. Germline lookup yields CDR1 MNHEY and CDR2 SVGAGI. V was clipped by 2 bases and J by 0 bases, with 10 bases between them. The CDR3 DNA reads TGTGCCAGCAGTTACGATGGGGTAACGAACACCGGGGAGCTGTTTTTT. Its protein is CASSYDGVTNTGELFF.

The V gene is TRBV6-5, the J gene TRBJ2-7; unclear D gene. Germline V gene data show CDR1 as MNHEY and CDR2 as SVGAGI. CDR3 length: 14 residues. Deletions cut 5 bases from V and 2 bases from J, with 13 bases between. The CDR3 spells CASSRNTDAYEQYF. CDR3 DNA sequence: TGTGCCAGCAGTCGTAATACCGACGCCTACGAGCAGTACTTC.

This chain's CDR3 is CTSSQDSGGDNEQFF. CDR3 sequence (DNA): TGCACCAGCAGCCAAGATAGCGGGGGGGACAATGAGCAGTTCTTC. The chain links TRBV1 to TRBJ2-1; TRBD2 was called by the table and not checked on the DNA. TRBV1 is listed as a pseudogene. The length of the CDR3 is 15 residues.

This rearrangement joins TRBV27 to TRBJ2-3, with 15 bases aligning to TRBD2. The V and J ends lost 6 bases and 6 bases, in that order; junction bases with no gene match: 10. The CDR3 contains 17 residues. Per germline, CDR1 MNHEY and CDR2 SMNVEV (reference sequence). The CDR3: CASSSGTSGGPSDTQYF. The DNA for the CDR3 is TGTGCCAGCAGCTCCGGGACTAGCGGGGGGCCCTCCGATACGCAGTATTTT.

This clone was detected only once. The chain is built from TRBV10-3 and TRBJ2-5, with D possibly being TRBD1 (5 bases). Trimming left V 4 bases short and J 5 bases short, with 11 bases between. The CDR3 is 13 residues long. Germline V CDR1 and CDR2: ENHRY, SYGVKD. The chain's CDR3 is CAISVGRAETQYF. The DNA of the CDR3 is TGTGCCATCAGTGTTGGCAGGGCCGAGACCCAGTACTTC.

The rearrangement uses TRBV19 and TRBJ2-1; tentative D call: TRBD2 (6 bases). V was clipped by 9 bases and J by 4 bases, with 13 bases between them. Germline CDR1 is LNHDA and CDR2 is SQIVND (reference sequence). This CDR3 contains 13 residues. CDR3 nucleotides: TGTGCCAGCTCTAGCGCCGGTTACAATGAGCAGTTCTTC. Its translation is CASSSAGYNEQFF.

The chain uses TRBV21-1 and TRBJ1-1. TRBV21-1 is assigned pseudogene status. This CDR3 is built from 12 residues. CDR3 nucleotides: TGTGCCAGCAAGGGCAGTAACACTGAAGCTTTCTTT. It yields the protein CASKGSNTEAFF.

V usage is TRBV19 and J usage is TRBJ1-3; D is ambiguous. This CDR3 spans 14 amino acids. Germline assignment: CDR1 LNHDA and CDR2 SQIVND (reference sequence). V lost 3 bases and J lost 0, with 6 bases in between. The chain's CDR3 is CASSMGISGNTIYF. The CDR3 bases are TGTGCCAGTAGTATGGGGATCTCTGGAAACACCATATATTTT.

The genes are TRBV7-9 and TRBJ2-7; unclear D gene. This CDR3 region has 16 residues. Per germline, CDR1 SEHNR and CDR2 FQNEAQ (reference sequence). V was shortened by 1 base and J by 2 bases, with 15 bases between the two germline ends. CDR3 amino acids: CASSLGSGPRPYEQYF. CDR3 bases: TGTGCCAGCAGCTTAGGCTCCGGGCCACGGCCCTACGAGCAGTACTTC.

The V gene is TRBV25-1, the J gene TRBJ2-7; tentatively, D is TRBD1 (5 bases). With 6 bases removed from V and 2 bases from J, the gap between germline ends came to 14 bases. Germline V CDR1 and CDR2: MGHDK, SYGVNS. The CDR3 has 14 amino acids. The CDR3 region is CASRGTGRPYEQYF. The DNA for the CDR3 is TGTGCCAGCAGGGGAACAGGACGACCCTACGAGCAGTACTTC.

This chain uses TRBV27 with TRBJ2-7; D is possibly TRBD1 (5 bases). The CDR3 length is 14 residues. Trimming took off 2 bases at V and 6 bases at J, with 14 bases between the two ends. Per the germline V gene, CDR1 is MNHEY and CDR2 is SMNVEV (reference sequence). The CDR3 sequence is CASSLQGVGSEQYF. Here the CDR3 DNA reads TGTGCCAGCAGTTTACAAGGGGTAGGAAGCGAGCAGTACTTC.

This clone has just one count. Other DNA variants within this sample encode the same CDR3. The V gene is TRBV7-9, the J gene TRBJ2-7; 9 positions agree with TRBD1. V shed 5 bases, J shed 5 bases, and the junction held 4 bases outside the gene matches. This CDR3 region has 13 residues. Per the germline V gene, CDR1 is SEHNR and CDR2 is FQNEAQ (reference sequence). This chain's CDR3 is CASSPDRGHEQYF. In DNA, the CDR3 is TGTGCCAGCAGCCCGGACAGGGGCCACGAGCAGTACTTC.

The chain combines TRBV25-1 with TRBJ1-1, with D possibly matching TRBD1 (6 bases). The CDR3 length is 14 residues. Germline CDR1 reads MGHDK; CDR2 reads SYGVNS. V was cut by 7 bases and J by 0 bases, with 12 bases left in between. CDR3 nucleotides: TGTGCCAGCACGGGACAACAAATGAACACTGAAGCTTTCTTT. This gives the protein CASTGQQMNTEAFF.

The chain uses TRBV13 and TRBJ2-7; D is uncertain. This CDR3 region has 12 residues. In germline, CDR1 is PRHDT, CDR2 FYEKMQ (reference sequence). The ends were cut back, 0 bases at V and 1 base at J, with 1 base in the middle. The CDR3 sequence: CASSLGSYEQYF. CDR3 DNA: TGTGCCAGCAGCTTAGGGTCCTACGAGCAGTACTTC.

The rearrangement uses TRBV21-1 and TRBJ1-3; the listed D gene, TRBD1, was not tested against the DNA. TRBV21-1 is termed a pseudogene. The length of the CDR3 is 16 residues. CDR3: CASSSRDRGSGNTIYF. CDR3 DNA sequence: TGTGCCAGCAGCTCCCGGGACAGGGGTTCTGGAAACACCATATATTTT.

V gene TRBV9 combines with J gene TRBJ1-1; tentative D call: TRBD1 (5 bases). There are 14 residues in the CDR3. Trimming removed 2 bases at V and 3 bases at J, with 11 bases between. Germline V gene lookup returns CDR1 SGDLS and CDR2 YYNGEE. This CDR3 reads CASSVSGTDTEAFF. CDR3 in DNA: TGTGCCAGCAGCGTCAGTGGGACGGACACTGAAGCTTTCTTT.

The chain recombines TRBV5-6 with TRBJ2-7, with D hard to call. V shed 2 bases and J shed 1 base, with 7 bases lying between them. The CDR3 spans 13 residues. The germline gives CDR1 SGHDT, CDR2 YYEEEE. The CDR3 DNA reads TGTGCCAGCAGCTTTGTCGGTTCCTACGAGCAGTACTTC. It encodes CASSFVGSYEQYF. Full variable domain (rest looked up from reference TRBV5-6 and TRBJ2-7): DAGVTQSPTHLIKTRGQQVTLRCSPKSGHDTVSWYQQALGQGPQFIFQYYEEEERQRGNFPDRFSGHQFPNYSSELNVNALLLGDSALYLCASSFVGSYEQYFGPGTRLTVT.

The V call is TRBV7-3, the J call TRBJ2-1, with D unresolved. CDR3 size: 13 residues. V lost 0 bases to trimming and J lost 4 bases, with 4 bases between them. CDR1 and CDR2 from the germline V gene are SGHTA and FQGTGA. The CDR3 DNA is TGTGCCAGCAGCTTAACGTTGTACAATGAGCAGTTCTTC. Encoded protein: CASSLTLYNEQFF.

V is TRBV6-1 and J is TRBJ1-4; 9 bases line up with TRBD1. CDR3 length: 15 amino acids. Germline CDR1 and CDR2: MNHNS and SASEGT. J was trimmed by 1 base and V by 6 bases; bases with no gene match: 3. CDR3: CASSADRGTNEKLFF. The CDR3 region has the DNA TGTGCCAGCAGCGCGGACAGGGGAACTAATGAAAAACTGTTTTTT.

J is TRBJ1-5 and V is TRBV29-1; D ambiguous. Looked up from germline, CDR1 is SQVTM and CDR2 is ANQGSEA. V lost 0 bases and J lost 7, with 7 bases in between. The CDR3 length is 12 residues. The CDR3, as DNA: TGCAGCGTTGAAGAAGAGAACCAGCCCCAGCATTTT. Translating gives CSVEEENQPQHF.

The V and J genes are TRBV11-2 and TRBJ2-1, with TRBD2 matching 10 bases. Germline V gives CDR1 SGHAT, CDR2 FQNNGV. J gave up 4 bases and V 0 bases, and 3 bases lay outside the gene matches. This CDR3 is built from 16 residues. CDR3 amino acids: CASSLDSGGAYNEQFF. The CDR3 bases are TGTGCCAGCAGCTTAGACAGCGGGGGGGCTTACAATGAGCAGTTCTTC.

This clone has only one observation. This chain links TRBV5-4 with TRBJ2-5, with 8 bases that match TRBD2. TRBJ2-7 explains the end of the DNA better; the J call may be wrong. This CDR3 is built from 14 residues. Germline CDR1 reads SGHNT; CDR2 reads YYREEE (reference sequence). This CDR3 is CASSDGLADYEQYF. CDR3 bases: TGTGCCAGCAGCGACGGACTAGCAGACTACGAGCAGTACTTC.

CDR3 loop: CASSEYLGREGSTDTQYF. The CDR3 DNA sequence: TGTGCCAGCAGTGAATATCTGGGCAGGGAGGGAAGCACAGATACGCAGTATTTT. The chain has TRBV25-1 and TRBJ2-3; 7 bases agree with TRBD2. The CDR3 is made up of 18 amino acids. V shed 0 bases, J shed 0 bases, and the junction held 9 bases outside the gene matches. Germline V gene sequence: CDR1 MGHDK, CDR2 SYGVNS. Drawing the rest from reference TRBV25-1 and TRBJ2-3, the complete variable domain is EADIYQTPRYLVIGTGKKITLECSQTMGHDKMYWYQQDPGMELHLIHYSYGVNSTEKGDLSSESTVSRIRTEHFPLTLESARPSHTSQYLCASSEYLGREGSTDTQYFGPGTRLTVL.

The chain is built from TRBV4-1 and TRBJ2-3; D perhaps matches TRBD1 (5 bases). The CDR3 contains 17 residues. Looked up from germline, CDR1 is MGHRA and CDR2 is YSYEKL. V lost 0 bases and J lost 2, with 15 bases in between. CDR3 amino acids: CASSQDQAGRYTDTQYF. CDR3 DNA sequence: TGCGCCAGCAGCCAAGATCAGGCAGGGCGATACACAGATACGCAGTATTTT.

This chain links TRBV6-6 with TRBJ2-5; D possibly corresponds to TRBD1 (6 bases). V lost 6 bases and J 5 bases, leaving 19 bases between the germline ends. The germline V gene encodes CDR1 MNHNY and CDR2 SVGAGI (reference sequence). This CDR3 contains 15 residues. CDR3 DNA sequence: TGTGCCAGCAGCCTAGGACAGATTGCCCAGGAGACCCAGTACTTC. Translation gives CASSLGQIAQETQYF.

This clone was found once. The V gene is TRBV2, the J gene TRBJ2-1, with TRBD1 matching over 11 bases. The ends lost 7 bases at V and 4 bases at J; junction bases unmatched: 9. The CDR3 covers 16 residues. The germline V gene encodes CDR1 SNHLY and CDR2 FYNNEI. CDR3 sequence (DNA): TGTGCCAGCACCCATCCGGGACAGGGGGGATACAATGAGCAGTTCTTC. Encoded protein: CASTHPGQGGYNEQFF.

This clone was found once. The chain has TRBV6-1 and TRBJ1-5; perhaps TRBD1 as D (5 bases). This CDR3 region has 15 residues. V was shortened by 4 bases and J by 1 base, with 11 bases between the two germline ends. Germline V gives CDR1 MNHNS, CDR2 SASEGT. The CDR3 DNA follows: TGTGCCAGCAGTGCCCGCAGGGAGAGCAATCAGCCCCAGCATTTT. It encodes CASSARRESNQPQHF.

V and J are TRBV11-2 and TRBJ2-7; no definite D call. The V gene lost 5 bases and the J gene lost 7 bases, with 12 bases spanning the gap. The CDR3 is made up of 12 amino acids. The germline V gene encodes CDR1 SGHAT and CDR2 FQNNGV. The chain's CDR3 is CASSLKAVEQYF. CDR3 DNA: TGTGCCAGCAGCCTAAAGGCGGTGGAGCAGTACTTC.

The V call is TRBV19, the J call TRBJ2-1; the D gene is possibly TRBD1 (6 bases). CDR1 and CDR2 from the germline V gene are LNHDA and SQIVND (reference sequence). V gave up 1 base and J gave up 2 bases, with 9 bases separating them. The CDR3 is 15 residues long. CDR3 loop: CASSIGQATYNEQFF. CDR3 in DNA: TGTGCCAGTAGTATAGGACAGGCCACCTACAATGAGCAGTTCTTC.

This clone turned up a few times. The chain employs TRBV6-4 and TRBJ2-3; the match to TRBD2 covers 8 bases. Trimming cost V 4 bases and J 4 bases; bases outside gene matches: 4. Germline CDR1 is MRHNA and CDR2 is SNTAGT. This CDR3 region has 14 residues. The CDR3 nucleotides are TGTGCCAGCAGTGCGGGAGGGCCGGCAGATACGCAGTATTTT. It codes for CASSAGGPADTQYF.